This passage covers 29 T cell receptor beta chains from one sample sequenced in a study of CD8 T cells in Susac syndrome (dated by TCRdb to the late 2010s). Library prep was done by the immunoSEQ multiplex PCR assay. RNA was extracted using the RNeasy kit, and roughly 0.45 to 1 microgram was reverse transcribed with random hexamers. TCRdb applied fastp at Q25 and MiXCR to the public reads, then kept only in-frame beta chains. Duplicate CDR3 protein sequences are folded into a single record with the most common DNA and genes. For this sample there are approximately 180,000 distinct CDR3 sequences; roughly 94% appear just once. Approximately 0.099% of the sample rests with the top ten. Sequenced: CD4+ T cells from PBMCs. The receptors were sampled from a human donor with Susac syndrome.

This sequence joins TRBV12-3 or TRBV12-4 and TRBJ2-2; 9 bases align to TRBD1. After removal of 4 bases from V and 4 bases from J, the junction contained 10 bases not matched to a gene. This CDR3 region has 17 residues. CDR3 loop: CASSSQFGTGFTGELFF. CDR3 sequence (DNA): TGTGCCAGCAGTTCGCAGTTCGGGACAGGGTTCACCGGGGAGCTGTTTTTT.

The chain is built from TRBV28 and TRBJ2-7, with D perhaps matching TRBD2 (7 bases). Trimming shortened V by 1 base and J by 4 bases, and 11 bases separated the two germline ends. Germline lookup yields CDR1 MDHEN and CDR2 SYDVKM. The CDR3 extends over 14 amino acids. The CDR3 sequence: CASSLSGEGYEQYF. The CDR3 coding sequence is TGTGCCAGCAGTTTATCAGGGGAGGGTTACGAGCAGTACTTC.

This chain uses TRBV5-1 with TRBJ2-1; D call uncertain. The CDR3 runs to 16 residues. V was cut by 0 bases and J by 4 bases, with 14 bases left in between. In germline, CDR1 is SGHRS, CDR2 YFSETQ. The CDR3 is CASSLAPGMVYNEQFF. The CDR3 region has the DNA TGCGCCAGCAGCTTGGCACCGGGTATGGTATACAATGAGCAGTTCTTC. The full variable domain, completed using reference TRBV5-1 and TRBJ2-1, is KAGVTQTPRYLIKTRGQQVTLSCSPISGHRSVSWYQQTPGQGLQFLFEYFSETQRNKGNFPGRFSGRQFSNSRSEMNVSTLELGDSALYLCASSLAPGMVYNEQFFGPGTRLTVL.

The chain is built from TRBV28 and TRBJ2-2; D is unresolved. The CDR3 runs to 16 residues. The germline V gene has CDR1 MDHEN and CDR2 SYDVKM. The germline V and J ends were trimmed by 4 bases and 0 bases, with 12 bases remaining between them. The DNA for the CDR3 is TGTGCCAGCAGTTCCCCCGGCAGGTCGAACACCGGGGAGCTGTTTTTT. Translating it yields CASSSPGRSNTGELFF. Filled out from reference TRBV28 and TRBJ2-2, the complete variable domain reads DVKVTQSSRYLVKRTGEKVFLECVQDMDHENMFWYRQDPGLGLRLIYFSYDVKMKEKGDIPEGYSVSREKKERFSLILESASTNQTSMYLCASSSPGRSNTGELFFGEGSRLTVL.

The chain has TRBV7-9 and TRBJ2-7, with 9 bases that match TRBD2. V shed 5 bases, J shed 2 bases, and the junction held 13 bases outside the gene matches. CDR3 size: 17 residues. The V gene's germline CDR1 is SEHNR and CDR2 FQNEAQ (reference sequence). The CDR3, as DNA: TGTGCCAGCAGCCCCCGGCGGGGGGGACCCCAAGCCTACGAGCAGTACTTC. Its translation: CASSPRRGGPQAYEQYF.

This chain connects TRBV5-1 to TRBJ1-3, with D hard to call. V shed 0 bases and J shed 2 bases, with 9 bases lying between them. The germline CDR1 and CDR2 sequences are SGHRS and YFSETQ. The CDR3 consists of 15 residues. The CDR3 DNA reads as TGCGCCAGCAGCTTGGCCGGGTCGACTGGAAACACCATATATTTT. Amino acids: CASSLAGSTGNTIYF.

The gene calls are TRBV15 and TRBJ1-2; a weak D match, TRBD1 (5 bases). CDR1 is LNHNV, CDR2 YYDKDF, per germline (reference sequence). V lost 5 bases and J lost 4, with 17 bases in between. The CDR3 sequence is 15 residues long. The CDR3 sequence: CATSPGNVDTYGYTF. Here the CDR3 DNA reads TGTGCCACCAGCCCAGGGAACGTGGACACCTATGGCTACACCTTC.

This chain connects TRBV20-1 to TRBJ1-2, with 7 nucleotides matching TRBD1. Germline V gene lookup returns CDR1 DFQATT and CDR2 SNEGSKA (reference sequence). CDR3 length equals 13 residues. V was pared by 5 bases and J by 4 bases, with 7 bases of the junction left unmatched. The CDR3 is CSAGETGSYGYTF. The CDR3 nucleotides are TGCAGTGCTGGGGAGACAGGGAGCTATGGCTACACCTTC.

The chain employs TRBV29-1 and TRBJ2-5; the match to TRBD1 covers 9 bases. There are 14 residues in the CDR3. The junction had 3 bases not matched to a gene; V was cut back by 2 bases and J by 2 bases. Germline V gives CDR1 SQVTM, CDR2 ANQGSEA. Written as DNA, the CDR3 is TGCAGCGTTGAAAGGGACAGGGTTCAAGAGACCCAGTACTTC. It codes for CSVERDRVQETQYF.

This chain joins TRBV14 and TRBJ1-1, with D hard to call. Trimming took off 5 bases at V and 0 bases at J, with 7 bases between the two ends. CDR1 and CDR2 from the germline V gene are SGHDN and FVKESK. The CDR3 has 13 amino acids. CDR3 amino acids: CASSVGLNTEAFF. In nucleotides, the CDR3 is TGTGCCAGCAGCGTCGGCCTGAACACTGAAGCTTTCTTT.

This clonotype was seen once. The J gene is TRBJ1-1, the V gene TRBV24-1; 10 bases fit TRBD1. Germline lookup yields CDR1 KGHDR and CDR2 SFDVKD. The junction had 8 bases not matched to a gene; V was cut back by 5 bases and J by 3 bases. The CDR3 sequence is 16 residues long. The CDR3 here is CATSVRDRGRDTEAFF. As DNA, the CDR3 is TGTGCCACCAGTGTCAGGGACAGGGGAAGAGACACTGAAGCTTTCTTT.

This CDR3 is CSAAEGGAFYEQYF. The CDR3 bases are TGCAGTGCTGCGGAAGGGGGAGCATTCTACGAGCAGTACTTC. This chain connects TRBV20-1 to TRBJ2-7; the D gene is possibly TRBD1 (6 bases). The CDR3 consists of 14 residues. The germline V and J ends were trimmed by 5 bases and 3 bases, with 17 bases remaining between them. CDR1 is DFQATT and CDR2 is SNEGSKA in the germline V gene (reference sequence).

This CDR3 reads CASSGLAGRDTQYF. DNA of the CDR3: TGTGCCAGTAGTGGGCTAGCGGGCCGGGATACGCAGTATTTT. This chain joins TRBV19 and TRBJ2-3; the match to TRBD2 covers 8 bases. The CDR3 runs 14 residues. CDR1 is LNHDA, CDR2 SQIVND, per germline (reference sequence). The J segment lost 6 bases and the V segment lost 5 bases, leaving 7 bases of the junction unmatched.

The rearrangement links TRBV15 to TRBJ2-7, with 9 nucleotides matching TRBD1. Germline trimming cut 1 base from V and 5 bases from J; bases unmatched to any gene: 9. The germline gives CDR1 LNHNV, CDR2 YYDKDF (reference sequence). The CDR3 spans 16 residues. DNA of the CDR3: TGTGCCACCAGCAGAGGACAGGGGGTGGCCTGGAACGAGCAGTACTTC. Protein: CATSRGQGVAWNEQYF.

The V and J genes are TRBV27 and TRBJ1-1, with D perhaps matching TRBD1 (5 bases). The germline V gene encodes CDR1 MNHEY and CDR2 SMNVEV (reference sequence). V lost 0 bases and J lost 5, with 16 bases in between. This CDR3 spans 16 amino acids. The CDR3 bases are TGTGCCAGCAGTTTATCTCGCGGGACCCGGGATACTGAAGCTTTCTTT. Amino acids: CASSLSRGTRDTEAFF.

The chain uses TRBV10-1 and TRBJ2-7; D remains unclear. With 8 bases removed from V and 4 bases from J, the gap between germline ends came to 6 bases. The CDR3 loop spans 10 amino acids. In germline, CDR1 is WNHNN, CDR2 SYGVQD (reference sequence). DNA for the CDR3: TGCGCCAGCTTCCCGTACGAGCAGTACTTC. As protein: CASFPYEQYF.

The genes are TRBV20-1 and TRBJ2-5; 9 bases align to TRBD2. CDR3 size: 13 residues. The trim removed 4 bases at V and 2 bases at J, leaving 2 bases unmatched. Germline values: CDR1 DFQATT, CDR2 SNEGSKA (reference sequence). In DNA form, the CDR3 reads TGCAGTGCTATTAGCGGGGGACAAGAGACCCAGTACTTC. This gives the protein CSAISGGQETQYF.

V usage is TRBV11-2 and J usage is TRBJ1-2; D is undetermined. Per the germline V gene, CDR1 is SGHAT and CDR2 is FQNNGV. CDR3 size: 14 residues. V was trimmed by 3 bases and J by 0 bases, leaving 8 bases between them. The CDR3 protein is CASSFAQSNYGYTF. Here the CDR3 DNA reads TGTGCCAGCAGCTTCGCTCAGTCTAACTATGGCTACACCTTC.

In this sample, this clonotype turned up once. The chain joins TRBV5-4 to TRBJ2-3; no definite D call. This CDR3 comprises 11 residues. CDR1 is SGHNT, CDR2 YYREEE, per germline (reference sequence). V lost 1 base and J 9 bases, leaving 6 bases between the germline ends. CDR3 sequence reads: CASSLPPTQYF. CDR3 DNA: TGTGCCAGCAGCTTGCCGCCAACGCAGTATTTT.

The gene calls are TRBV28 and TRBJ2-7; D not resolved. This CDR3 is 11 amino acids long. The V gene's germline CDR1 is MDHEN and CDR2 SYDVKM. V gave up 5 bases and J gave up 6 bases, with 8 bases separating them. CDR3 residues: CASSLSSEQYF. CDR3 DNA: TGTGCCAGCAGTCTATCCAGCGAGCAGTACTTC.

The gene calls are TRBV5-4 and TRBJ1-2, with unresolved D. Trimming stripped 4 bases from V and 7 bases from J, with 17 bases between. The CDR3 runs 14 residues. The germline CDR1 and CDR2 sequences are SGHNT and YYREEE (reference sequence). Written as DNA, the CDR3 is TGTGCCAGCAGCCCCTCCGGCAGGCCGGGTGGCTACACCTTC. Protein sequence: CASSPSGRPGGYTF.

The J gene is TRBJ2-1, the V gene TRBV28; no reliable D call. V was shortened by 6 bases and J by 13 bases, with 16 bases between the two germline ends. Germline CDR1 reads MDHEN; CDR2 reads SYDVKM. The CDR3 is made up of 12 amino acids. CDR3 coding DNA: TGTGCCAGCAGCACCGCCCTCCCACGTCAGTTCTTC. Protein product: CASSTALPRQFF.

The CDR3 DNA reads as TGCAGCGTTGATGGAGGACAGGTCAGGAACGAGCAGTACTTC. As protein: CSVDGGQVRNEQYF. The chain employs TRBV29-1 and TRBJ2-7; 7 nucleotides match TRBD1. Germline CDR1 and CDR2: SQVTM and ANQGSEA. J gave up 5 bases and V 3 bases, and 10 bases lay outside the gene matches. CDR3 length: 14 residues.

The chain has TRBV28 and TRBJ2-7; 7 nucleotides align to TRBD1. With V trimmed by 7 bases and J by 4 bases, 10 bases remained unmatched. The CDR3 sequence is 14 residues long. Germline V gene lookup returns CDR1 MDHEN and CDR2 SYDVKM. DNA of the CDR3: TGTGCCAGCACCCGCCAGGGACAGATATACGAGCAGTACTTC. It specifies CASTRQGQIYEQYF.

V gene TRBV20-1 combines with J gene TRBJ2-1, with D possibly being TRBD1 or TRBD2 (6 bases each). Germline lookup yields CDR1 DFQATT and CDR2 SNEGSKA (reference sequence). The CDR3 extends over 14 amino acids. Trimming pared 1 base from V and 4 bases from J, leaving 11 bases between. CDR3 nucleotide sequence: TGCAGTGCTAGAGGGGGAGGACAGTACAATGAGCAGTTCTTC. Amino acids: CSARGGGQYNEQFF.

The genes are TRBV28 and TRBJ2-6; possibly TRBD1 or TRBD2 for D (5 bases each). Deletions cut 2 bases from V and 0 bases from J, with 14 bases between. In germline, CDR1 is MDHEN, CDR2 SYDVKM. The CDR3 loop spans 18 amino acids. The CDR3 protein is CASSLSEGRSSGANVLTF. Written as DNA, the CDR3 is TGTGCCAGCAGTTTAAGCGAGGGGCGTAGCTCTGGGGCCAACGTCCTGACTTTC.

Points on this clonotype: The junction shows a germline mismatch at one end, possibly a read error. CDR3 residues: CATSRDFRKGGERYF. DNA for the CDR3: TGTGCCACCAGCAGAGATTTTAGGAAGGGGGGGGAGCGGTACTTC. J is TRBJ2-7 and V is TRBV15; perhaps TRBD2 as D (7 bases). The CDR3 has 15 amino acids. In germline, CDR1 is LNHNV, CDR2 YYDKDF (reference sequence).

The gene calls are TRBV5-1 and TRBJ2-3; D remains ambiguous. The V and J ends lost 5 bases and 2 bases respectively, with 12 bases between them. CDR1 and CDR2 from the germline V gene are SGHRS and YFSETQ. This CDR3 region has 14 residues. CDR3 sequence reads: CASRWSPYTDTQYF. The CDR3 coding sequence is TGCGCCAGCAGGTGGTCCCCCTACACAGATACGCAGTATTTT.

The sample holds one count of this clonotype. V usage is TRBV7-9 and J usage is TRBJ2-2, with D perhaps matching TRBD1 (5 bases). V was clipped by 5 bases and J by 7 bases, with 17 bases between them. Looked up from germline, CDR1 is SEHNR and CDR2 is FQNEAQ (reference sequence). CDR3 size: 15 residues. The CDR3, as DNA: TGTGCCAGCAGCCCCGGGCGGCAGGGCAGCGGGGAGCTGTTTTTT. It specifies CASSPGRQGSGELFF.